What follows are 7 T cell receptor beta chains derived from one specimen sequenced in a study of shared clonotypes between healthy human individuals. TCRdb's table, derived via immunoSEQ multiplex PCR, lists solely in-frame clones and lacks some. In the table there are 2 million to 3 million clones, 93% of which are singletons. Sequences were obtained from naive CD4+ T cells from PBMCs. Subset of the sample: CD45RA+ positively selected. The receptor set was obtained from a man aged 18 to 30 in good health. Some clones in this sample may be carry-over from other donors' samples.

This clone has just one count. The genes are TRBV6-6 and TRBJ2-3, with D perhaps TRBD1 (6 bases). Trimming cost V 7 bases and J 7 bases, with 18 bases left between them. Germline V lookup: CDR1 MNHNY, CDR2 SVGAGI (reference sequence). CDR3 size: 14 residues. The CDR3 sequence: CASTLTGSAYTQYF. CDR3 DNA sequence: TGTGCCAGCACTCTAACAGGGTCGGCGTATACGCAGTATTTT.

The rearrangement joins TRBV6-6 to TRBJ1-5, with 9 bases identical to TRBD1. With V trimmed by 8 bases and J by 2 bases, 4 bases remained unmatched. Germline CDR1 MNHNY, CDR2 SVGAGI (reference sequence). CDR3 length: 14 residues. DNA for the CDR3: TGTGCCAGCGGGGACAGGGCGCGCAATCAGCCCCAGCATTTT. This sequence encodes CASGDRARNQPQHF.

The J gene is TRBJ1-1, the V gene TRBV6-5, with D tentatively TRBD1 (5 bases). The CDR3 sequence is 13 residues long. CDR1 and CDR2 (germline): MNHEY, SVGAGI. The V and J ends lost 3 bases and 6 bases respectively, with 11 bases between them. CDR3: CASSYWGGAEAFF. CDR3 bases: TGTGCCAGCAGTTATTGGGGGGGGGCTGAAGCTTTCTTT.

Points on this clone: The same CDR3 arises from other DNA sequences in this sample as well. This chain connects TRBV5-1 to TRBJ2-3; D uncertain. Germline V gene sequence: CDR1 SGHRS, CDR2 YFSETQ. The V end lost 5 bases, the J end lost 2 bases, and 9 bases lay between the germline ends. There are 13 residues in the CDR3. CDR3 in DNA: TGCGCCAGCAGTTCCGGAAACACAGATACGCAGTATTTT. Its protein is CASSSGNTDTQYF.

The DNA for the CDR3 is TGTGCCAGCAGTTTAGAGCGGGCCTACAATGAGCAGTTCTTC. Its protein is CASSLERAYNEQFF. The V gene is TRBV28, the J gene TRBJ2-1; maybe TRBD2 (6 bases). Trimming took 2 bases from V and 2 from J, leaving 7 bases between them. CDR1 and CDR2 from the germline V gene are MDHEN and SYDVKM. CDR3 length equals 14 residues.

J is TRBJ2-5 and V is TRBV11-1; no definite D call. CDR3 size: 11 residues. Trimming cost V 10 bases and J 5 bases, with 11 bases left between them. Germline V gene sequence: CDR1 SGHAT, CDR2 FQDESV (reference sequence). CDR3 amino acids: CATRREETQYF. CDR3 DNA: TGTGCCACCCGGAGAGAGGAGACCCAGTACTTC. The full variable domain, rest sourced from reference TRBV11-1 and TRBJ2-5, is EAEVAQSPRYKITEKSQAVAFWCDPISGHATLYWYRQILGQGPELLVQFQDESVVDDSQLPKDRFSAERLKGVDSTLKIQPAELGDSAMYLCATRREETQYFGPGTRLLVL.

V and J are TRBV5-5 and TRBJ1-2, with D perhaps TRBD1 (5 bases). This CDR3 region has 14 residues. The germline V and J ends were trimmed by 0 bases and 7 bases, with 13 bases remaining between them. Germline V lookup: CDR1 SGHKS, CDR2 YYEKEE (reference sequence). CDR3 DNA: TGTGCCAGCAGCTTGGCGGAGGGGCGTTCTGGCTACACCTTC. Its protein product is CASSLAEGRSGYTF.